The 20 T cell receptor beta chains reported below all come from one sample, sequenced in a study of T cells expressing NK-cell markers. TCRdb reprocessed the 5' RACE reads, keeping one entry per CDR3 protein, no DNA. The table for this sample gives some 150,000 distinct CDR3 sequences. Sequencing input: blood T cells: a sorted CD56 or NKG2C T cell subset, CD4+ or CD8+ T cells, or bulk PBMC T cells (not recorded which). These receptors were taken from a man aged 18 to 30 in good health.

This CDR3 is CASSLRAIRAEAFF. This chain connects TRBV28 to TRBJ1-1. This CDR3 contains 14 residues. Germline values: CDR1 MDHEN, CDR2 SYDVKM.

The rearrangement joins TRBV7-8 to TRBJ2-3; TCRdb's D gene call, TRBD2, goes unchecked for lack of DNA. Per the germline V gene, CDR1 is SGHVS and CDR2 is FQNEAQ. The CDR3 runs 17 residues. The CDR3 is CASSLRTSGQLVDTQYF.

The J gene is TRBJ2-2, the V gene TRBV5-1; TCRdb's D call, TRBD2, is unchecked because there is no DNA. The CDR3 sequence is 16 residues long. The V gene's germline CDR1 is SGHRS and CDR2 YFSETQ. CDR3 amino acids: CASSFQKRDYTGELFF.

The rearrangement uses TRBV2 and TRBJ2-5; TCRdb names TRBD2, which stays unverified in the absence of DNA. The CDR3 is 16 residues long. Germline assignment: CDR1 SNHLY and CDR2 FYNNEI. CDR3 in amino acids: CASSDPGTSGIETQYF.

The V and J genes are TRBV5-6 and TRBJ2-7; TCRdb picks TRBD1, but there is no DNA to check that call. This CDR3 region has 14 residues. The V gene's germline CDR1 is SGHDT and CDR2 YYEEEE. The CDR3 loop reads CASSNAGTVYEQYF.

The V and J genes are TRBV30 and TRBJ1-2. The germline V gene encodes CDR1 GTSNPN and CDR2 SVGIG (reference sequence). This CDR3 region has 12 residues. CDR3 sequence: CAWSVQDYGYTF.

The chain is built from TRBV18 and TRBJ2-6; TCRdb calls TRBD2, which cannot be checked without DNA. Germline CDR1 KGHSH, CDR2 LQKENI. The CDR3 runs to 22 residues. The CDR3 here is CASSPYSISAAGDPAGANVLTF.

The chain is built from TRBV6-1 and TRBJ1-3; the D call of TRBD1 rests on TCRdb alone, since no DNA is present to check it. Germline V gene lookup returns CDR1 MNHNS and CDR2 SASEGT. The CDR3 is made up of 15 amino acids. The CDR3 protein is CASTRGQGSGNTIYF.

This rearrangement joins TRBV12-3 or TRBV12-4 to TRBJ2-1; absent DNA, TCRdb's TRBD2 call cannot be checked. This CDR3 has 17 amino acids. The chain's CDR3 is CASSQDHMAGVTNEQFF.

The chain links TRBV7-9 to TRBJ2-2; TCRdb designates TRBD1, a call that cannot be tested without DNA. The length of the CDR3 is 11 residues. The germline V gene has CDR1 SEHNR and CDR2 FQNEAQ (reference sequence). The CDR3 reads CATPSTGELFF. The full variable domain, its missing parts supplied by reference TRBV7-9 and TRBJ2-2, is DTGVSQNPRHKITKRGQNVTFRCDPISEHNRLYWYRQTLGQGPEFLTYFQNEAQLEKSRLLSDRFSAERPKGSFSTLEIQRTEQGDSAMYLCATPSTGELFFGEGSRLTVL.

J is TRBJ2-7 and V is TRBV21-1; TCRdb names TRBD1, which stays unverified in the absence of DNA. TRBV21-1 is flagged as a pseudogene. The CDR3 contains 14 residues. CDR3 protein: CASSKEDRTYEQYF.

The chain links TRBV2 to TRBJ2-1; TCRdb names TRBD1, which stays unverified in the absence of DNA. Germline V lookup: CDR1 SNHLY, CDR2 FYNNEI. The CDR3 sequence is 15 residues long. This CDR3 is CASSYPQGESGRVFF. The complete variable domain, with remaining parts taken from reference TRBV2 and TRBJ2-1, reads EPEVTQTPSHQVTQMGQEVILRCVPISNHLYFYWYRQILGQKVEFLVSFYNNEISEKSEIFDDQFSVERPDGSNFTLKIRSTKLEDSAMYFCASSYPQGESGRVFFGPGTRLTVL.

CDR3 residues: CASSSPGEVYEQYF. V gene TRBV6-5 combines with J gene TRBJ2-7; TCRdb's D call, TRBD1, is unchecked because there is no DNA. Germline V gene sequence: CDR1 MNHEY, CDR2 SVGAGI. The CDR3 consists of 14 residues.

V usage is TRBV7-9 and J usage is TRBJ2-1; TCRdb selects TRBD2, and the lack of DNA leaves this call unchecked. The CDR3 sequence is 16 residues long. CDR1 and CDR2 from the germline V gene are SEHNR and FQNEAQ (reference sequence). CDR3: CASSQVLSGRADEQFF.

The chain recombines TRBV11-2 with TRBJ1-6; without DNA, the TCRdb call of TRBD1 cannot be checked. This CDR3 has 19 residues. Germline CDR1 and CDR2: SGHAT and FQNNGV. The CDR3 sequence: CASSTTGVADAQHNSPLHF.

The V gene is TRBV29-1, the J gene TRBJ1-1; checking the TCRdb D call of TRBD1 is not possible without DNA. The CDR3 runs to 13 residues. Germline V gene lookup returns CDR1 SQVTM and CDR2 ANQGSEA. The CDR3 here is CSVREQGGTEAFF.

CDR3 in amino acids: CASSDWGIEQYF. The J gene is TRBJ2-7, the V gene TRBV25-1; as DNA is missing, the TRBD1 call by TCRdb cannot be tested. Looked up from germline, CDR1 is MGHDK and CDR2 is SYGVNS. CDR3 length: 12 residues.

The chain links TRBV12-3 or TRBV12-4 to TRBJ2-2; no DNA is available, so the TRBD1 call from TCRdb remains unchecked. The CDR3 sequence is 16 residues long. CDR3 amino acids: CASRTSGTPNTGELFF.

This rearrangement joins TRBV4-2 to TRBJ2-1; TCRdb's assignment of TRBD1 cannot be checked, as there is no DNA. The CDR3 is made up of 13 amino acids. CDR1 and CDR2 from the germline V gene are LGHNA and YNFKEQ. CDR3: CASSQTAYNEQFF.

J is TRBJ2-7 and V is TRBV28; TCRdb outputs TRBD2, but without DNA this stays unchecked. The CDR3 totals 12 residues. Per germline, CDR1 MDHEN and CDR2 SYDVKM. CDR3 sequence: CASSLAGEREYF.